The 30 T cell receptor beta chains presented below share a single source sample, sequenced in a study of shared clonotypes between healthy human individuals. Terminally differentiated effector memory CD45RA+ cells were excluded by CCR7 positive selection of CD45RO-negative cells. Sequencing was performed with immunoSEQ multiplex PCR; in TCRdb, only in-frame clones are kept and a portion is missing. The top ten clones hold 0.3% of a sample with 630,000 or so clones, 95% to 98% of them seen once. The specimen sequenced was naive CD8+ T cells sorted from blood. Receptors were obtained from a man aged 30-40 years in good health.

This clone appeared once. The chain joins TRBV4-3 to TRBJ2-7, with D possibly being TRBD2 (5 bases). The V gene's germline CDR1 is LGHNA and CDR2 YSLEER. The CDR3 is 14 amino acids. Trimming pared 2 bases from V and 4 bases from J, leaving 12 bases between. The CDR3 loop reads CASSQNKLGYEQYF. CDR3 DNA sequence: TGCGCCAGCAGCCAAAATAAACTAGGGTACGAGCAGTACTTC.

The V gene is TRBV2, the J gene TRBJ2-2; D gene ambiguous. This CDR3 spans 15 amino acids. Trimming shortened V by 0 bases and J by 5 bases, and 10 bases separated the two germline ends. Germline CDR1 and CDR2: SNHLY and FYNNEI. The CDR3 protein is CASSEALGMTGELFF. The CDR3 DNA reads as TGTGCCAGCAGTGAAGCGCTTGGGATGACCGGGGAGCTGTTTTTT.

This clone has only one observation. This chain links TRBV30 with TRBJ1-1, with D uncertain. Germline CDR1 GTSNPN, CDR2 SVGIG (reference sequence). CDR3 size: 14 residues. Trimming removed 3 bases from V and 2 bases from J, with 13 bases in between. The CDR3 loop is CAWRLRIENTEAFF. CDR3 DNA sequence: TGTGCCTGGAGACTAAGGATAGAAAACACTGAAGCTTTCTTT.

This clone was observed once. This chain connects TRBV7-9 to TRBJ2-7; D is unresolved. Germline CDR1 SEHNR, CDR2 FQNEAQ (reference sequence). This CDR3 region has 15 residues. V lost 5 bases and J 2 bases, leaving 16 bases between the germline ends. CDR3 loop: CASSPSIGFTYEQYF. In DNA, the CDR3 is TGTGCCAGCAGCCCCAGTATAGGGTTCACCTACGAGCAGTACTTC. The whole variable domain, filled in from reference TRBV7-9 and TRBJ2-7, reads DTGVSQNPRHKITKRGQNVTFRCDPISEHNRLYWYRQTLGQGPEFLTYFQNEAQLEKSRLLSDRFSAERPKGSFSTLEIQRTEQGDSAMYLCASSPSIGFTYEQYFGPGTRLTVT.

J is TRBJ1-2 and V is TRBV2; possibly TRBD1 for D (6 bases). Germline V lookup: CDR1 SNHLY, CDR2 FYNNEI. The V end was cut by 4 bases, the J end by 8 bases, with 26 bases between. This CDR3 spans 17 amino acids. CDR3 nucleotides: TGTGCCAGCAGTGCCTTCCAACAGACCAGGGGCGTGAACGGCTACACCTTC. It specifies CASSAFQQTRGVNGYTF. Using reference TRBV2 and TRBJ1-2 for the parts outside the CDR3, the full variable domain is EPEVTQTPSHQVTQMGQEVILRCVPISNHLYFYWYRQILGQKVEFLVSFYNNEISEKSEIFDDQFSVERPDGSNFTLKIRSTKLEDSAMYFCASSAFQQTRGVNGYTFGSGTRLTVV.

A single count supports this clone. The CDR3 DNA reads TGTGCCAGTAGTATTGGGTACGGAGAGTACGAGCAGTACTTC. The encoded protein is CASSIGYGEYEQYF. This chain links TRBV19 with TRBJ2-7; no reliable D call. Germline V gene lookup returns CDR1 LNHDA and CDR2 SQIVND (reference sequence). V lost 3 bases to trimming and J lost 4 bases, with 13 bases between them. This CDR3 is built from 14 residues.

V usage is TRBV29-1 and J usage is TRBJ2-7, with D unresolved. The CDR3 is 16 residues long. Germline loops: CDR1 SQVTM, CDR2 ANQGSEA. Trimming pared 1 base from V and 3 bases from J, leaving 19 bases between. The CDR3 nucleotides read TGCAGCGTTGAAGTCCGTTCTATAGGACCAATCTACGAGCAGTACTTC. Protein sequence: CSVEVRSIGPIYEQYF.

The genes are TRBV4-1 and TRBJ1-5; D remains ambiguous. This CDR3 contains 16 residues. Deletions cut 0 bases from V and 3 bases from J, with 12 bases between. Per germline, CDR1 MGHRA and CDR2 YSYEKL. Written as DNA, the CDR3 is TGCGCCAGCAGCCAAGATGAGATGGGTTACAATCAGCCCCAGCATTTT. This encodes CASSQDEMGYNQPQHF.

CDR3 DNA: TGTGCCAGCAGTCTAGGGGAGATTCAGCCCCAGCATTTT. This codes for CASSLGEIQPQHF. The chain carries TRBV6-6 and TRBJ1-5, with a weak D call TRBD1 (5 bases). V shed 5 bases and J shed 6 bases, with 11 bases lying between them. The CDR3 has 13 amino acids. CDR1 MNHNY and CDR2 SVGAGI come from the germline V gene (reference sequence).

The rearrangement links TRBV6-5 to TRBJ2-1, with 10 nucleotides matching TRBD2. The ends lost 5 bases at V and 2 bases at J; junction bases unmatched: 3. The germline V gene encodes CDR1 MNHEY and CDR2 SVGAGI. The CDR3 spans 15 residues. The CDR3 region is CASSRTSGTYNEQFF. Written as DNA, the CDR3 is TGTGCCAGCAGTCGAACTAGCGGGACCTACAATGAGCAGTTCTTC.

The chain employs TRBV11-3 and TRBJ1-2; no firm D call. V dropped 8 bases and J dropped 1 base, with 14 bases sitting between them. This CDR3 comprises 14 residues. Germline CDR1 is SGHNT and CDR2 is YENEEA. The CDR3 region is CASGAATSNYGYTF. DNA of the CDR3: TGTGCCAGCGGCGCGGCGACGAGTAACTATGGCTACACCTTC.

CDR3 sequence (DNA): TGTGCCACCAGCAGAGAAGTAGAACAGTTCTATGGCTACACCTTC. It codes for CATSREVEQFYGYTF. The V and J genes are TRBV15 and TRBJ1-2; D not certain. V was pared by 0 bases and J by 4 bases, with 12 bases between. Germline CDR1 is LNHNV and CDR2 is YYDKDF (reference sequence). The CDR3 has 15 residues.

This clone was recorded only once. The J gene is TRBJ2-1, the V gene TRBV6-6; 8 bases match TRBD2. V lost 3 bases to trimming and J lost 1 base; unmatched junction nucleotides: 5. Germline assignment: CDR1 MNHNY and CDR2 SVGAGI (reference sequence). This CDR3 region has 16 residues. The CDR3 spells CASSYNGGESYNEQFF. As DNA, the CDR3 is TGTGCCAGCAGTTATAACGGGGGGGAATCCTACAATGAGCAGTTCTTC.

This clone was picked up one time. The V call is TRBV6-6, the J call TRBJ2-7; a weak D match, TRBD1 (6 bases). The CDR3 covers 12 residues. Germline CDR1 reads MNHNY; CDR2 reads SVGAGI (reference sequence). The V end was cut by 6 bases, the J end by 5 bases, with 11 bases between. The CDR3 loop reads CASSSQGNEQYF. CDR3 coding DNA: TGTGCCAGCAGCTCACAGGGAAACGAGCAGTACTTC.

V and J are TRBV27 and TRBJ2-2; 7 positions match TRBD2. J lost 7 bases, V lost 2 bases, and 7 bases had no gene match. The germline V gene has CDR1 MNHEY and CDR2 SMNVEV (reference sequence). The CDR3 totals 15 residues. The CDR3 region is CASSLTLAAVGELFF. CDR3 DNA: TGTGCCAGCAGTTTAACCCTAGCGGCAGTCGGGGAGCTGTTTTTT.

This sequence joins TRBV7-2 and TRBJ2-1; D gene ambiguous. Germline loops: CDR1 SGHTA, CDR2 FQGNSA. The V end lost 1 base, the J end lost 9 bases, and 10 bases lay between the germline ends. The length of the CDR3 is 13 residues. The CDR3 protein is CASSLVAATEQFF. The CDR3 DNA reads TGTGCCAGCAGCTTAGTAGCAGCGACTGAGCAGTTCTTC.

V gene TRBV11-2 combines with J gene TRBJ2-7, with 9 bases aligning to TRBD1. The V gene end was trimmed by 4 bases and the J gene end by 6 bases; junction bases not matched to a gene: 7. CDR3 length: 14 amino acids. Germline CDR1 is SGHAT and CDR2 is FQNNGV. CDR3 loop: CASSWGTGSLEQYF. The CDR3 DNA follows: TGTGCCAGCAGCTGGGGGACAGGGTCTCTCGAGCAGTACTTC. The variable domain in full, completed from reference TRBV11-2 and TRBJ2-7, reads EAGVAQSPRYKIIEKRQSVAFWCNPISGHATLYWYQQILGQGPKLLIQFQNNGVVDDSQLPKDRFSAERLKGVDSTLKIQPAKLEDSAVYLCASSWGTGSLEQYFGPGTRLTVT.

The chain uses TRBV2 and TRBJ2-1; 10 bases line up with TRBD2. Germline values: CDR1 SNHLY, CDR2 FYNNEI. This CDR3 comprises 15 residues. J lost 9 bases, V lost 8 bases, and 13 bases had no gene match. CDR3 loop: CASYSGLAGVSEQFF. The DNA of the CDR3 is TGTGCCAGCTATTCGGGTCTAGCGGGAGTTAGTGAGCAGTTCTTC. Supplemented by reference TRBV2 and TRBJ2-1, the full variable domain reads EPEVTQTPSHQVTQMGQEVILRCVPISNHLYFYWYRQILGQKVEFLVSFYNNEISEKSEIFDDQFSVERPDGSNFTLKIRSTKLEDSAMYFCASYSGLAGVSEQFFGPGTRLTVL.

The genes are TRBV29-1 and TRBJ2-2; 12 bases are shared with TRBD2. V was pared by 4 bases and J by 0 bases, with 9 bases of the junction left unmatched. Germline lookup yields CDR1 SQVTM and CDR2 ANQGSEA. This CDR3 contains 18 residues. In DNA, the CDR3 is TGCAGCGTTGGTCTGCTAGCGGGAGGGTTCGCGAACACCGGGGAGCTGTTTTTT. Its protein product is CSVGLLAGGFANTGELFF.

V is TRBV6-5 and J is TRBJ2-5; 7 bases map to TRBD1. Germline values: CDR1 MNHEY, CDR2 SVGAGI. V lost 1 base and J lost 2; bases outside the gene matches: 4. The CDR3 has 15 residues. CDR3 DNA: TGTGCCAGCAGTTACTTAGGACAGGATCAAGAGACCCAGTACTTC. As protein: CASSYLGQDQETQYF.

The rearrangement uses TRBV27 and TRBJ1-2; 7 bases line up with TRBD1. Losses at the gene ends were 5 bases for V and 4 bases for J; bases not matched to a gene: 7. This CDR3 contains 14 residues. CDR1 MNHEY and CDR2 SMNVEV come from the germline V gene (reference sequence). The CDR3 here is CASSPGTDIYGYTF. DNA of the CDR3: TGTGCCAGCAGTCCAGGGACAGATATCTATGGCTACACCTTC.

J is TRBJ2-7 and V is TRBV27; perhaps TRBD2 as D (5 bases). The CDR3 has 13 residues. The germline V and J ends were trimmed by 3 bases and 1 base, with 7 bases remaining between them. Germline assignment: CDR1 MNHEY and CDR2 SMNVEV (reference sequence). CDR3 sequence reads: CASSLRTSYEQYF. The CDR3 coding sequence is TGTGCCAGCAGTTTGAGGACTTCCTACGAGCAGTACTTC.

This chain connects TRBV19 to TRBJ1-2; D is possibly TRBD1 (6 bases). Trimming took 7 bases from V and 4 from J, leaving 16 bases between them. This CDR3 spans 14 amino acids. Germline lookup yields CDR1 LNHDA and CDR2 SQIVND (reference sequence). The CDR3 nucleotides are TGTGCCAGTAATAAGGGCAGGGGCGTCTATGGCTACACCTTC. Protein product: CASNKGRGVYGYTF.

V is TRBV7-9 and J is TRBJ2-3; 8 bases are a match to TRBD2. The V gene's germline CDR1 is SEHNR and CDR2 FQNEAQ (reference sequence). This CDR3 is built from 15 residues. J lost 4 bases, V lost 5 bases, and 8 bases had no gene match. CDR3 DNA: TGTGCCAGCAGCCAAAGGGGACTAGAGGCAGATACGCAGTATTTT. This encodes CASSQRGLEADTQYF.

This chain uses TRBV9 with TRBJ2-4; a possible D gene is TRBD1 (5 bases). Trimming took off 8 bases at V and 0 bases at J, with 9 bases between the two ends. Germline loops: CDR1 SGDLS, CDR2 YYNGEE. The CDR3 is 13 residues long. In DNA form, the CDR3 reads TGTGCCAGTCAGGGTCTAGCCAAAAACATTCAGTACTTC. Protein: CASQGLAKNIQYF.

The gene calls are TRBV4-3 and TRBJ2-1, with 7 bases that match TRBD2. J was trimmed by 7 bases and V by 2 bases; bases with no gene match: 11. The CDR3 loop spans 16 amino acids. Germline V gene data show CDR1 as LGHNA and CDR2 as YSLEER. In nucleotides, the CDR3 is TGCGCCAGCAGCCAAAGAGCGGGGACGGACTCAAATGAGCAGTTCTTC. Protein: CASSQRAGTDSNEQFF.

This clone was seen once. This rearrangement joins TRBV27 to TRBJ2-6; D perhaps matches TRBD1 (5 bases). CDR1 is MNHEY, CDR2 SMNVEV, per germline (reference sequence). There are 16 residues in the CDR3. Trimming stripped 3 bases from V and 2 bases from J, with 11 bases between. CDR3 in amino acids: CASSFYWGTGANVLTF. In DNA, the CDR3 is TGTGCCAGCAGTTTTTACTGGGGCACTGGGGCCAACGTCCTGACTTTC.

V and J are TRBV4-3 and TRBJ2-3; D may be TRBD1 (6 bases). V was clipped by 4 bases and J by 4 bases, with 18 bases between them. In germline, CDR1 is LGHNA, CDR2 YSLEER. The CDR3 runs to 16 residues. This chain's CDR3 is CASSPRIMQGSDTQYF. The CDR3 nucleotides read TGCGCCAGCAGCCCTAGGATTATGCAGGGGTCAGATACGCAGTATTTT.

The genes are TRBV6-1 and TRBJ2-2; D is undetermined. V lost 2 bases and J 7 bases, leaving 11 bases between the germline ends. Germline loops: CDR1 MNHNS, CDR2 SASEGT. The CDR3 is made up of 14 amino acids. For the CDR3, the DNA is TGTGCCAGCAGTGAACTCCCTGATGTCGGGGAGCTGTTTTTT. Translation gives CASSELPDVGELFF.

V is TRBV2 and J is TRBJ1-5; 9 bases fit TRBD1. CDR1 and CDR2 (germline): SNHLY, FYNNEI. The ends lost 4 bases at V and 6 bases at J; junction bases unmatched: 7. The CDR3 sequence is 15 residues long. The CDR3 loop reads CASSARTGEVQPQHF. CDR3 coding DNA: TGTGCCAGCAGTGCAAGGACAGGGGAGGTTCAGCCCCAGCATTTT.